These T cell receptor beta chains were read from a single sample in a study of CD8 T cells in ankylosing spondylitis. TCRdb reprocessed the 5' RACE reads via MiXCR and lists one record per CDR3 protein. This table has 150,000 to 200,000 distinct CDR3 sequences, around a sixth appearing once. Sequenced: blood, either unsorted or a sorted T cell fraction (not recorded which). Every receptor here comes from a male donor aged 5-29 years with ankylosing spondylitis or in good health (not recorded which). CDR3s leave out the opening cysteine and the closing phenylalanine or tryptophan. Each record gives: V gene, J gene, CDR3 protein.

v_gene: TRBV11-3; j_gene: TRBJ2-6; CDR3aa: ASSLALGEVSGANVLT
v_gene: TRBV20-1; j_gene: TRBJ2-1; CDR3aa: SASLAGVGDEQF
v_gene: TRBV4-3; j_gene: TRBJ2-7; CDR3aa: ASSPKILPAEQY
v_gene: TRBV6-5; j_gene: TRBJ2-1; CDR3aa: ASSLLRGEQF
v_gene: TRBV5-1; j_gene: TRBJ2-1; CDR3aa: ASSLVVQRQYNEQF
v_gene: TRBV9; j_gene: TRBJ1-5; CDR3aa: ASSTSLGGQPQH
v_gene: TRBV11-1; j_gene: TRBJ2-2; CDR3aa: ASSFGGLANTGELF
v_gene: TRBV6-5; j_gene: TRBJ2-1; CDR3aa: ASSETSGGYNEQF
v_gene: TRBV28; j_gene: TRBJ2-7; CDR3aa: ASSLTGTIYEQY
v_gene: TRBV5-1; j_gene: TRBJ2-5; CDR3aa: ASSLGGSGTQETQY
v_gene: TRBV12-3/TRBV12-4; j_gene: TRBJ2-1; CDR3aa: ASSQPGTNDNEQF
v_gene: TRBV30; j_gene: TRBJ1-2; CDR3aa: AWIRRGTGTANYGYT
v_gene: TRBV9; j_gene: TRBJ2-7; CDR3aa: ASSPGLGGEQY
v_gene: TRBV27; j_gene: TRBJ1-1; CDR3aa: ASRRGRAEAF
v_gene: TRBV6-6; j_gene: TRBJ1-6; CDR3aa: ASSYLTGGGNSPLH
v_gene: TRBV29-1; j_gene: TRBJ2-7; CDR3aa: SVRGLARYEQY
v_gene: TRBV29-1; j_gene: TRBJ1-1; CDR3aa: SVGTVNTEAF
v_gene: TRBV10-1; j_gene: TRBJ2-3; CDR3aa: ASSRTGQTTDTQY
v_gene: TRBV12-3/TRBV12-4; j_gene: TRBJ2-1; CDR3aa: ASSLIRGNEQF
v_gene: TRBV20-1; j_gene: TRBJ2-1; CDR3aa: SARGAKLSGEQF
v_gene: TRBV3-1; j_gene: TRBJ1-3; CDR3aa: ASSQAPAKGNTIY
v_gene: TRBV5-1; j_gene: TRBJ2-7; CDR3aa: ASSFGRTLSGEQY